The rows below give T cell receptor beta chains drawn from one sample of a study of blood T cell repertoires in COVID-19. Here immunoSEQ multiplex PCR was the method, and the copy in TCRdb shows in-frame clones only, minus some. The profile shows roughly 130,000 clones, about nine tenths of them singletons. Sequenced: peripheral blood. The receptors stem from a man aged 50 to 60 with active COVID-19. Both conserved end residues are trimmed from each CDR3.

V gene	J gene	CDR3 protein
TRBV19	TRBJ1-2	ASSMLGTGAGYT
TRBV7-9	TRBJ1-1	ASKGAENTEAF
TRBV19	TRBJ1-4	ASNGAANEKLF
TRBV12-3/TRBV12-4	TRBJ1-1	ASSLGGEAF
TRBV3-1/TRBV3-2	TRBJ2-1	ASSQPTKIEQF
TRBV6-5	TRBJ1-4	ASAMDGTGNEKLF
TRBV3-1/TRBV3-2	TRBJ2-7	ASSQAGTGGSNEQY
TRBV5-1	TRBJ1-1	ASSLDYRVNTEAF
TRBV28	TRBJ1-2	ASTKGGSNYGYT
TRBV6-2/TRBV6-3	TRBJ2-5	ASSYQGWTQY
TRBV6-5	TRBJ1-2	ASSYSRTGGGYGYT
TRBV19	TRBJ1-4	ASSRDRGEKLF
TRBV6-1	TRBJ1-5	ASSEVQPNQPQH
TRBV3-1/TRBV3-2	TRBJ1-2	ASSQGPEGYGYT
TRBV19	TRBJ1-4	ASSNMGRDEKLF
TRBV11-2	TRBJ1-2	ASSSMTGRSDYGYT
TRBV5-1	TRBJ2-3	ASSPQGTDTQY
TRBV18	TRBJ1-2	ASSPQGVDYGYT
TRBV5-4	TRBJ2-5	ASSLGGSSGLGTQY
TRBV24-1	TRBJ1-4	ATSEHPGQGSEKLF
TRBV5-1	TRBJ1-1	ASSLIQGASTEAF
TRBV30	TRBJ2-5	AWTSGRAGETQY
TRBV19	TRBJ1-1	ATSGAPNTEAF
TRBV18	TRBJ2-7	ASSPRRGEQY
TRBV7-2	TRBJ2-2	ASSYTGTGSRAGELF
TRBV18	TRBJ1-3	ASSPLDSSGNTIY
TRBV3-1/TRBV3-2	TRBJ1-1	ASSQYRDRLSEAF
TRBV7-9	TRBJ1-2	ASRTFKQGYGYT
TRBV2	TRBJ1-2	ASSPSGTFDGYT
TRBV2	TRBJ2-7	ASSERDYEQY
TRBV13	TRBJ2-1	ASSFTTGTGYNEQF
TRBV5-6	TRBJ1-5	ASSLDRGVNQPQH
TRBV12-3/TRBV12-4	TRBJ1-3	ASTSVGTIY
TRBV2	TRBJ1-2	ASSVTGGENYGYT
TRBV5-1	TRBJ2-3	ASSLVGGITDTQY
TRBV7-2	TRBJ1-2	ASSPMDSYGYT
TRBV9	TRBJ1-1	ASSVASSTEAF
TRBV19	TRBJ1-5	ASIDTDSNQPQH
TRBV5-4	TRBJ2-5	ASSLAQGLGETQY
TRBV10-3	TRBJ1-1	AISRDTTEAF
TRBV24-1	TRBJ1-5	ATSDPRRETAQH
TRBV15	TRBJ1-1	ATSSEQGATEAF
TRBV18	TRBJ2-5	ASSRSGGQETQY
TRBV12-3/TRBV12-4	TRBJ1-2	ASRGQGVDGYT
TRBV6-1	TRBJ2-1	ASSEARQGRDEQF
TRBV18	TRBJ2-2	ASSPRLARQGELF
TRBV7-8	TRBJ2-5	ATEGAKKETQY
TRBV6-6	TRBJ1-2	ASTLGQGFDGYT
TRBV5-4	TRBJ1-2	ASSSGTGMYGYT